Detailed here is one TCR beta chain. Its antigen remains unidentified. Data came from immunoSEQ multiplex PCR; TCRdb stores just in-frame clones and leaves some out. The sample has about 160,000 clones, about 91% seen once. The sample belongs to a study of T cell responses to AZD1222 COVID-19 vaccine. Whole-study results and caveats: Among those given AZD1222, only five or six were seropositive at baseline. Donors, mostly white British, included more females; clonal diversity was possibly underestimated. Two doses of AZD1222 preceded a rise in Spike-specific TCR breadth and depth. Spike-wide coverage was observed for vaccine-associated CD4 TCRs, with dominant responses at 160-218 and 743-854.

Between the trimmed V and J ends, which lost 0 bases and 9 bases, there was a span of 11 bases. The CDR3 is made up of 13 amino acids. CDR1 and CDR2 (germline): MNHEY, SVGAGI. The sample in question was peripheral blood, obtained 28 days after the second AZD1222 dose. The sequence was obtained from an adult who received the AZD1222 COVID-19 vaccine. The rearrangement joins TRBV6-5 to TRBJ1-2; D is ambiguous. CDR3 region: CASSYSTELSYTF. The CDR3 DNA reads as TGTGCCAGCAGTTACTCGACCGAGTTAAGCTACACCTTC.